This T cell receptor (beta chain) was observed in a study of CD8+ T cells in alopecia areata. This sample's treatment: oral pan-JAK inhibitor, 5-10 mg twice daily. Regarding the study as a whole: Compared with normal scalp, lesional scalp had higher clonality and more expanded CD8+ clones. Possibly because of HLA-related factors, TCR sharing was less clear across patients than in mice. Both scalp clonality and the expanded CD8+ clones among the top 100 showed a significant decrease with tofacitinib. Sequenced scalp T cells also include alphabeta T cells resident in normal skin.

With respect to this clone: As yet, its antigen is unknown.

cDNA reverse transcribed from extracted RNA served as the sequencing template. Data came from immunoSEQ multiplex PCR; TCRdb stores just in-frame clones and leaves some out. Here the sample spans 35,000 to 45,000 clones, more than 90% being singletons. Trimming cost V 3 bases and J 7 bases, with 10 bases left between them. The CDR3 length is 12 residues. Germline CDR1 is SGHAT and CDR2 is FQNNGV. The sample in question was CD8+ T cells sorted from blood, obtained at week 24, from a patient treated with tofacitinib. This receptor was identified in a human donor with alopecia areata. The chain employs TRBV11-2 and TRBJ2-7; D ambiguous. CDR3 sequence reads: CASSFSPWEQYF. The CDR3 coding sequence is TGTGCCAGCAGCTTTAGTCCGTGGGAGCAGTACTTC.